The next 20 T cell receptor beta chains were all read from a single sample in a study of response to subunit inactivated influenza vaccine. TCRdb fed the RT-PCR reads into MiXCR, producing one record per CDR3 protein. The sample holds about 520,000 distinct CDR3 sequences, about 10% seen once. The specimen was PBMCs from blood, collected roughly 48 days after vaccination. The receptors originated from a man between 50 and 59 years old who received an inactivated influenza vaccine.

This clonotype was picked up a small number of times. This chain joins TRBV6-1 and TRBJ1-5, with TRBD1 as a possible D gene (6 bases). Germline V gene lookup returns CDR1 MNHNS and CDR2 SASEGT. The CDR3 is made up of 18 amino acids. Trimming stripped 5 bases from V and 0 bases from J, with 20 bases between. CDR3 sequence reads: CASSPNSGQLTSNQPQHF. CDR3 nucleotide sequence: TGTGCCAGCAGTCCTAACTCAGGACAGTTGACTAGCAATCAGCCCCAGCATTTT.

The chain employs TRBV20-1 and TRBJ2-1; 12 nucleotides match TRBD2. Germline V gene lookup returns CDR1 DFQATT and CDR2 SNEGSKA (reference sequence). V was clipped by 3 bases and J by 8 bases; unmatched bases: 5. There are 14 residues in the CDR3. The CDR3, as DNA: TGCAGTGCTAGGACTAGCGGGAGAAGCGATGAGCAGTTCTTC. This codes for CSARTSGRSDEQFF.

Here the CDR3 reads CASSIAGYYNEQFF. The CDR3 nucleotides are TGCGCCAGCAGCATTGCGGGATATTACAATGAGCAGTTCTTC. This chain connects TRBV5-1 to TRBJ2-1, with D tentatively TRBD2 (6 bases). The CDR3 totals 14 residues. Germline V lookup: CDR1 SGHRS, CDR2 YFSETQ. The V end lost 4 bases, the J end lost 4 bases, and 12 bases lay between the germline ends.

The chain carries TRBV7-9 and TRBJ2-1, with 12 nucleotides matching TRBD1. The CDR3 consists of 16 residues. Trimming took 2 bases from V and 9 from J; bases not matched to a gene: 8. Germline-derived CDR1 and CDR2 are SEHNR and FQNEAQ (reference sequence). The CDR3 is CASSLSPGQGATEQFF. CDR3 coding DNA: TGTGCCAGCAGCTTAAGTCCGGGACAGGGGGCGACTGAGCAGTTCTTC.

This clonotype occurred once. Since a much larger clone is just one base distant, this may be a read error. The DNA of the CDR3 is TGCAGTGCTAGAGATCTGCTAGCTCGGTACAATGAGCAGTTCTTC. As protein: CSARDLLARYNEQFF. The V gene is TRBV20-1, the J gene TRBJ2-1, with D possibly being TRBD2 (5 bases). CDR1 DFQATT and CDR2 SNEGSKA come from the germline V gene (reference sequence). The CDR3 length is 15 residues. V lost 0 bases to trimming and J lost 4 bases, with 13 bases between them.

This rearrangement joins TRBV5-1 to TRBJ1-3; maybe TRBD1 (6 bases). Trimming removed 4 bases from V and 6 bases from J, with 14 bases in between. The CDR3 covers 14 residues. The germline gives CDR1 SGHRS, CDR2 YFSETQ. The CDR3 protein is CASSPGGGENTIYF. The CDR3 DNA reads as TGCGCCAGCAGCCCTGGTGGGGGCGAAAACACCATATATTTT. Based on the CDR3 plus reference TRBV5-1 and TRBJ1-3, the full variable domain is KAGVTQTPRYLIKTRGQQVTLSCSPISGHRSVSWYQQTPGQGLQFLFEYFSETQRNKGNFPGRFSGRQFSNSRSEMNVSTLELGDSALYLCASSPGGGENTIYFGEGSWLTVV.

This clonotype was seen only a few times. The chain joins TRBV28 to TRBJ2-7, with 9 bases that match TRBD2. This CDR3 has 15 amino acids. Trimming cost V 5 bases and J 3 bases; bases outside gene matches: 8. Germline CDR1 is MDHEN and CDR2 is SYDVKM. This CDR3 reads CASSPIRTSDYEQYF. CDR3 DNA sequence: TGTGCCAGCAGTCCGATTAGGACTAGCGACTACGAGCAGTACTTC. Full variable domain (outside the CDR3, taken from reference TRBV28 and TRBJ2-7): DVKVTQSSRYLVKRTGEKVFLECVQDMDHENMFWYRQDPGLGLRLIYFSYDVKMKEKGDIPEGYSVSREKKERFSLILESASTNQTSMYLCASSPIRTSDYEQYFGPGTRLTVT.

V and J are TRBV28 and TRBJ2-3; D gene ambiguous. V lost 5 bases and J 1 base, leaving 10 bases between the germline ends. This CDR3 spans 14 amino acids. Germline CDR1 and CDR2: MDHEN and SYDVKM. The CDR3 DNA follows: TGTGCCAGCAGTCCCATTGGCCGCACAGATACGCAGTATTTT. This encodes CASSPIGRTDTQYF.

Only a few counts were recorded for this clonotype. This rearrangement joins TRBV28 to TRBJ2-2, with 7 bases fitting TRBD1. This CDR3 comprises 17 residues. J was trimmed by 3 bases and V by 2 bases; bases with no gene match: 9. Germline CDR1 reads MDHEN; CDR2 reads SYDVKM. DNA of the CDR3: TGTGCCAGCAGTTTAATCGAGGGGGCGTCTGACACCGGGGAGCTGTTTTTT. Residues: CASSLIEGASDTGELFF.

This clonotype was counted at least ten times. This chain joins TRBV29-1 and TRBJ2-1, with TRBD2 matching over 12 bases. CDR3 length equals 14 residues. Germline values: CDR1 SQVTM, CDR2 ANQGSEA. With 4 bases clipped from V and 7 bases from J, the junction kept 5 bases outside the gene matches. CDR3 region: CSVVLTSGGNEQFF. The CDR3 DNA reads as TGCAGCGTTGTATTGACTAGCGGGGGTAATGAGCAGTTCTTC.

V and J are TRBV6-2 or TRBV6-3 and TRBJ2-1; the match to TRBD2 covers 9 bases. The ends lost 5 bases at V and 9 bases at J; junction bases unmatched: 8. The germline gives CDR1 MNHEY, CDR2 SVGEGT. The length of the CDR3 is 14 residues. The CDR3: CASSVVAGVGEQFF. In DNA, the CDR3 is TGTGCCAGCAGTGTAGTAGCGGGAGTTGGTGAGCAGTTCTTC.

This clonotype has at least ten counts. CDR3 sequence (DNA): TGTGCCACCAGCACCGAATATAGCCGGGAAGGGGTCACTGAAGCTTTCTTT. Encoded protein: CATSTEYSREGVTEAFF. V is TRBV15 and J is TRBJ1-1; D may be TRBD1 (5 bases). CDR3 length: 17 amino acids. Trimming left V 4 bases short and J 4 bases short, with 22 bases between. Per germline, CDR1 LNHNV and CDR2 YYDKDF (reference sequence).

The table lists this clonotype with many counts. This sequence joins TRBV5-1 and TRBJ2-1; D call uncertain. The V end was cut by 0 bases, the J end by 4 bases, with 11 bases between. Germline V CDR1 and CDR2: SGHRS, YFSETQ. This CDR3 contains 15 residues. CDR3 sequence reads: CASSLEGHQYNEQFF. In nucleotides, the CDR3 is TGCGCCAGCAGCTTGGAAGGCCACCAGTACAATGAGCAGTTCTTC.

The V and J genes are TRBV5-1 and TRBJ2-7; D unclear. The germline gives CDR1 SGHRS, CDR2 YFSETQ. This CDR3 comprises 15 residues. V was shortened by 0 bases and J by 0 bases, with 10 bases between the two germline ends. The CDR3 coding sequence is TGCGCCAGCAGCTTGGTCGGGCAGAGCTCCTACGAGCAGTACTTC. This codes for CASSLVGQSSYEQYF.

This clonotype was seen a few times. The chain has TRBV4-3 and TRBJ1-3; TRBD1 agrees at 9 bases. The germline V gene has CDR1 LGHNA and CDR2 YSLEER. V lost 0 bases and J lost 4; bases outside the gene matches: 10. This CDR3 has 18 amino acids. The CDR3 nucleotides read TGCGCCAGCAGCCAAGACGCCCCCCACAGGGGGCAAGGAAACACCATATATTTT. This codes for CASSQDAPHRGQGNTIYF.

In this sample, this clonotype turned up a few times. The CDR3 DNA follows: TGTGCCAGCAGTTTCAGTCCAGGGGTCACCGGGGAGCTGTTTTTT. This sequence encodes CASSFSPGVTGELFF. The V call is TRBV12-3 or TRBV12-4, the J call TRBJ2-2; possibly TRBD1 for D (6 bases). The CDR3 is made up of 15 amino acids. V lost 3 bases and J 4 bases, leaving 12 bases between the germline ends.

In this sample, this clonotype turned up a few times. V usage is TRBV2 and J usage is TRBJ1-1, with 7 bases lining up with TRBD1. The junction had 5 bases not matched to a gene; V was cut back by 6 bases and J by 10 bases. The CDR3 has 11 residues. CDR1 is SNHLY and CDR2 is FYNNEI in the germline V gene. CDR3 DNA: TGTGCCAGCAGCCCCCAGGGGGGAGCTTTCTTT. Translating it yields CASSPQGGAFF.

This clonotype was seen at least ten times. V is TRBV7-9 and J is TRBJ2-5, with D possibly matching TRBD1 (7 bases). CDR3 size: 15 residues. V was cut by 0 bases and J by 3 bases, with 11 bases left in between. Germline V gene lookup returns CDR1 SEHNR and CDR2 FQNEAQ (reference sequence). This chain's CDR3 is CASSLAGRGEETQYF. Written as DNA, the CDR3 is TGTGCCAGCAGCTTAGCCGGCAGGGGGGAAGAGACCCAGTACTTC.

This clonotype was detected ten times or more. The CDR3 loop reads CASSPRGTEAFF. CDR3 nucleotide sequence: TGTGCCAGCAGTCCGAGGGGGACTGAAGCTTTCTTT. This sequence joins TRBV12-3 or TRBV12-4 and TRBJ1-1; TRBD1 might be the D (6 bases). The CDR3 spans 12 residues. V dropped 5 bases and J dropped 5 bases, with 9 bases sitting between them.

This chain joins TRBV19 and TRBJ1-2; unclear D gene. Trimming left V 5 bases short and J 6 bases short, with 16 bases between. CDR3 length: 14 residues. Germline V gene data show CDR1 as LNHDA and CDR2 as SQIVND (reference sequence). CDR3 sequence (DNA): TGTGCCAGTAGTGTCCGACACTTTTTGAATGGCTACACCTTC. Translation gives CASSVRHFLNGYTF. The full variable domain, with the rest looked up from reference TRBV19 and TRBJ1-2, is DGGITQSPKYLFRKEGQNVTLSCEQNLNHDAMYWYRQDPGQGLRLIYYSQIVNDFQKGDIAEGYSVSREKKESFPLTVTSAQKNPTAFYLCASSVRHFLNGYTFGSGTRLTVV.